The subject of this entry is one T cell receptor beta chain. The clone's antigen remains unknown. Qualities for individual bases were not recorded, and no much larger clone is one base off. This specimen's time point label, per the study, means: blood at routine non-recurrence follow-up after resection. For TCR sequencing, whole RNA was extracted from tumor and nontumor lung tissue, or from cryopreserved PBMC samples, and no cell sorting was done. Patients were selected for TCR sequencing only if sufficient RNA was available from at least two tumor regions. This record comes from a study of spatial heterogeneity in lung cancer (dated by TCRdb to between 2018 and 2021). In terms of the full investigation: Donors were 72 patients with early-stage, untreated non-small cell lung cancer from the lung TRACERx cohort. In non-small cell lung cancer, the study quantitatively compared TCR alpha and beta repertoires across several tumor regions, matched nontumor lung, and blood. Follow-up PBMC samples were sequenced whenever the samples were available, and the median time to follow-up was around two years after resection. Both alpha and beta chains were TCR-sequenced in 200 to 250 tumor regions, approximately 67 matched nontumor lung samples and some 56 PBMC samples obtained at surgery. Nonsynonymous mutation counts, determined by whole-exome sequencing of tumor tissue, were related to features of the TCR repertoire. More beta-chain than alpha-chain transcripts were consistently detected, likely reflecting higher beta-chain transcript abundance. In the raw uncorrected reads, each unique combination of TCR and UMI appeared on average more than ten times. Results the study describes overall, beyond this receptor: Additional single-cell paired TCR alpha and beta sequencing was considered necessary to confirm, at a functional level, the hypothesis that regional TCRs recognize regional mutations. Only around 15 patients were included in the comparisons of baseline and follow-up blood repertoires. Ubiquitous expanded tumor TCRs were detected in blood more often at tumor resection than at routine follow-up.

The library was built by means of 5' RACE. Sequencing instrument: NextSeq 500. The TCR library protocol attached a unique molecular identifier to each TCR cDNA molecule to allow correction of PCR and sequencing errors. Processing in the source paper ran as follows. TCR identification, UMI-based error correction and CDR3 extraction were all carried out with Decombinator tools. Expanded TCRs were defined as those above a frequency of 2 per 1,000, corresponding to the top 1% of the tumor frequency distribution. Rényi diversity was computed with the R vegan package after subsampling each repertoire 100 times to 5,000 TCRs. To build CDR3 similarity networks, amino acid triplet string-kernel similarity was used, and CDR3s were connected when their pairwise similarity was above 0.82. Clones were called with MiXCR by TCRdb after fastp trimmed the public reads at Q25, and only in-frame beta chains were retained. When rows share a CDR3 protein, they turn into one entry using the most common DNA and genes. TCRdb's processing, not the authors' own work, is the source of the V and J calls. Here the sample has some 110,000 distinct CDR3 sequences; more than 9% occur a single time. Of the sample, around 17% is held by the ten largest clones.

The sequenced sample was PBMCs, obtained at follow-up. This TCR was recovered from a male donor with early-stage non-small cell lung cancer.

CDR3 region: CASSLPRGVSDTQYF. DNA sequence: TGTGCCAGCAGCTTGCCCAGGGGGGTGTCGGATACGCAGTATTTT. The chain employs TRBV7-9 and TRBJ2-3; TRBD1 is perhaps the D gene, given 7 matching bases. Its CDR3 holds 15 amino acids, cysteine through phenylalanine. CDR3 DNA only is kept here, 45 bases in frame from base 1. Sequences SEHNR (CDR1) and FQNEAQ (CDR2) are obtained from the germline V gene (reference sequence). Deletion took 3 bases off V and 6 bases off J, with a span of 16 bases between the germline ends.